A single sample gave rise to the 29 T cell receptor beta chains below, sequenced in a study of blood T cell repertoires in COVID-19. Repertoires were generated with immunoSEQ multiplex PCR, while TCRdb's copy carries only in-frame clones and drops some. The sample comprises nearly 250,000 clones, 70% to 85% of which are singletons, and around 1.8% rests with the top ten. The sample taken for sequencing was peripheral blood. These receptors all come from a woman at least 80 years old with acute or convalescent COVID-19.

This clone was counted a single time. The genes are TRBV11-3 and TRBJ2-1, with 14 positions matching TRBD2. V trimming: 9 bases; J trimming: 2 bases; junction bases outside the gene matches: 3. The germline CDR1 and CDR2 sequences are SGHNT and YENEEA. This CDR3 region has 15 residues. The CDR3 DNA reads as TGTGCCAGGCGGGGACTAGCGGGAGCCTACAATGAGCAGTTCTTC. Encoded protein: CARRGLAGAYNEQFF.

The DNA of the CDR3 is TGTGCCAGCAGCTCGCCGGAGCGAACGGGGCAAGAGACCCAGTACTTC. The encoded protein is CASSSPERTGQETQYF. The V gene is TRBV5-4, the J gene TRBJ2-5; TRBD2 might be the D (5 bases). There are 16 residues in the CDR3. Germline CDR1 is SGHNT and CDR2 is YYREEE (reference sequence). V was shortened by 3 bases and J by 2 bases, with 17 bases between the two germline ends.

For this clone: Relative to the germline gene, one junction end is altered; a read error may explain this. This chain uses TRBV5-8 with TRBJ2-7; unclear D gene. Germline CDR1 is SGHTS and CDR2 is YDEGEE. The CDR3 spans 15 residues. The chain's CDR3 is CASSLVRYVSSEQYF. For the CDR3, the DNA is TGTGCCAGCAGCTTGGTCCGGTACGTCTCCTCCGAGCAGTACTTC.

CDR3: CASSLPGTGREKLFF. The CDR3 DNA reads TGTGCCAGCAGTTTGCCCGGGACAGGAAGAGAAAAACTGTTTTTT. The chain links TRBV28 to TRBJ1-4; 8 nucleotides align to TRBD1. Germline CDR1 and CDR2: MDHEN and SYDVKM. This CDR3 spans 15 amino acids. The ends lost 3 bases at V and 8 bases at J; junction bases unmatched: 8.

The chain employs TRBV7-6 and TRBJ2-6, with D perhaps matching TRBD1 (5 bases). V was trimmed by 7 bases and J by 1 base, leaving 20 bases between them. The CDR3 contains 18 residues. Germline CDR1 and CDR2: SGHVS and FNYEAQ. CDR3 DNA: TGTGCCAGCACCTCCAATTCTAGGGGCTCTTCTGGGGCCAACGTCCTGACTTTC. Encoded protein: CASTSNSRGSSGANVLTF.

The gene calls are TRBV7-2 and TRBJ2-5; D is unresolved. Germline CDR1 and CDR2: SGHTA and FQGNSA. The CDR3 is 16 amino acids. Trimming cost V 2 bases and J 1 base, with 14 bases left between them. CDR3 amino acids: CASSLRPVPGQETQYF. The CDR3 bases are TGTGCCAGCAGCTTAAGACCAGTTCCAGGCCAAGAGACCCAGTACTTC.

The chain has TRBV21-1 and TRBJ1-1; the table's D call of TRBD1 was not tested on the DNA. TRBV21-1 is deemed a pseudogene. The CDR3 is made up of 13 amino acids. The CDR3 spells CASSRTLNTEAFF. As DNA, the CDR3 is TGTGCCAGCAGCCGTACACTGAACACTGAAGCTTTCTTT.

This clone was observed a handful of times. This chain links TRBV6-2 or TRBV6-3 with TRBJ1-2; D remains unclear. The CDR3 is 16 amino acids. Germline V CDR1 and CDR2: MNHEY, SVGEGT. The V and J ends lost 0 bases and 8 bases respectively, with 19 bases between them. The CDR3 loop is CASSYSRETPFTGYTF. CDR3 DNA: TGTGCCAGCAGTTACTCGCGGGAGACACCTTTTACGGGCTACACCTTC.

V gene TRBV5-1 combines with J gene TRBJ1-3; TRBD1 might be the D (6 bases). This CDR3 contains 15 residues. The germline V gene encodes CDR1 SGHRS and CDR2 YFSETQ. V gave up 5 bases and J gave up 1 base, with 13 bases separating them. The CDR3 region is CASSKGDPSGNTIYF. The CDR3 DNA follows: TGCGCCAGCAGTAAGGGGGACCCATCTGGAAACACCATATATTTT. Complete variable domain (other parts from reference TRBV5-1 and TRBJ1-3): KAGVTQTPRYLIKTRGQQVTLSCSPISGHRSVSWYQQTPGQGLQFLFEYFSETQRNKGNFPGRFSGRQFSNSRSEMNVSTLELGDSALYLCASSKGDPSGNTIYFGEGSWLTVV.

As regards this clone: Other DNA sequences in the same sample also yield this CDR3. The chain couples TRBV7-8 to TRBJ1-5, with no clear D. Between the trimmed V and J ends, which lost 0 bases and 7 bases, there was a span of 7 bases. The CDR3 is 13 residues long. Germline V gives CDR1 SGHVS, CDR2 FQNEAQ. CDR3 sequence: CASSLAEAQPQHF. The CDR3 DNA sequence: TGTGCCAGCAGCTTAGCCGAGGCACAGCCCCAGCATTTT.

On this clone itself: The identical CDR3 is also encoded by other nucleotide sequences in the sample. This chain uses TRBV6-5 with TRBJ1-5; D might be TRBD1 (6 bases). CDR1 and CDR2 from the germline V gene are MNHEY and SVGAGI. The CDR3 runs to 13 residues. V was clipped by 6 bases and J by 2 bases, with 8 bases between them. CDR3 in amino acids: CASSRQGNQPQHF. DNA for the CDR3: TGTGCCAGCAGCAGACAGGGCAATCAGCCCCAGCATTTT.

This chain joins TRBV2 and TRBJ2-7, with a tentative D call TRBD1 (6 bases). The germline gives CDR1 SNHLY, CDR2 FYNNEI. There are 13 residues in the CDR3. Trimming left V 7 bases short and J 0 bases short, with 10 bases between. CDR3 protein: CASNQQGSYEQYF. The CDR3 coding sequence is TGTGCCAGCAACCAACAGGGCTCCTACGAGCAGTACTTC.

V usage is TRBV7-8 and J usage is TRBJ1-1; unclear D gene. The CDR3 spans 15 residues. Germline CDR1 reads SGHVS; CDR2 reads FQNEAQ. Deletions cut 1 base from V and 4 bases from J, with 13 bases between. For the CDR3, the DNA is TGTGCCAGCAGCTTAGTGGCCGAATCAACCACTGAAGCTTTCTTT. Amino acid sequence: CASSLVAESTTEAFF. The full variable domain, completed using reference TRBV7-8 and TRBJ1-1, is GAGVSQSPRYKVAKRGQDVALRCDPISGHVSLFWYQQALGQGPEFLTYFQNEAQLDKSGLPSDRFFAERPEGSVSTLKIQRTQQEDSAVYLCASSLVAESTTEAFFGQGTRLTVV.

This clone was recorded only once. The rearrangement joins TRBV5-4 to TRBJ1-2, with 7 nucleotides matching TRBD1. The CDR3 contains 16 residues. Germline V gene sequence: CDR1 SGHNT, CDR2 YYREEE (reference sequence). J gave up 4 bases and V 0 bases, and 9 bases lay outside the gene matches. Here the CDR3 DNA reads TGTGCCAGCAGCTTGGGGGTAGACAGGGTAGGCTATGGCTACACCTTC. Amino acid sequence: CASSLGVDRVGYGYTF. Complete variable domain (other parts from reference TRBV5-4 and TRBJ1-2): ETGVTQSPTHLIKTRGQQVTLRCSSQSGHNTVSWYQQALGQGPQFIFQYYREEENGRGNFPPRFSGLQFPNYSSELNVNALELDDSALYLCASSLGVDRVGYGYTFGSGTRLTVV.

The chain uses TRBV18 and TRBJ1-5, with D perhaps TRBD1 (5 bases). The CDR3 sequence is 13 residues long. Germline V gene lookup returns CDR1 KGHSH and CDR2 LQKENI. The ends were cut back, 4 bases at V and 4 bases at J, with 8 bases in the middle. The CDR3 nucleotides are TGTGCCAGCTCACGGGGGGTAAATCAGCCCCAGCATTTT. Its translation is CASSRGVNQPQHF.

This chain joins TRBV28 and TRBJ2-6, with 8 nucleotides matching TRBD1. Germline CDR1 and CDR2: MDHEN and SYDVKM. CDR3 length: 17 amino acids. J was trimmed by 3 bases and V by 5 bases; bases with no gene match: 9. CDR3 coding DNA: TGTGCCAGCAGTCCCGACAGGGGAGGTAGTGGGGCCAACGTCCTGACTTTC. Its protein product is CASSPDRGGSGANVLTF.

This clone was observed a few times. This chain links TRBV7-2 with TRBJ2-7; no definite D call. V was cut by 5 bases and J by 0 bases, with 8 bases left in between. Germline-derived CDR1 and CDR2 are SGHTA and FQGNSA. The CDR3 sequence is 13 residues long. As DNA, the CDR3 is TGTGCCAGCAGCAAGAGTAGCTCCTACGAGCAGTACTTC. Residues: CASSKSSSYEQYF. Full variable domain (missing parts from reference TRBV7-2 and TRBJ2-7): GAGVSQSPSNKVTEKGKDVELRCDPISGHTALYWYRQSLGQGLEFLIYFQGNSAPDKSGLPSDRFSAERTGGSVSTLTIQRTQQEDSAVYLCASSKSSSYEQYFGPGTRLTVT.

The chain couples TRBV28 to TRBJ2-7; the D gene is possibly TRBD1 (5 bases). The CDR3 extends over 14 amino acids. Germline V gene data show CDR1 as MDHEN and CDR2 as SYDVKM. Trimming shortened V by 3 bases and J by 2 bases, and 11 bases separated the two germline ends. In DNA, the CDR3 is TGTGCCAGCAGTTTTTGGCAGGGCCCCTACGAGCAGTACTTC. Its protein is CASSFWQGPYEQYF.

This clone was seen only a few times. The V and J genes are TRBV6-2 or TRBV6-3 and TRBJ2-7, with 15 bases lining up with TRBD2. J gave up 3 bases and V 5 bases, and 5 bases lay outside the gene matches. CDR1 and CDR2 (germline): MNHEY, SVGEGT. The CDR3 is 16 amino acids. CDR3 bases: TGTGCCAGCAGTGAGGGACTAGCGGGGGGACGCTACGAGCAGTACTTC. Translated: CASSEGLAGGRYEQYF.

This chain uses TRBV18 with TRBJ1-6; 8 bases map to TRBD1. The germline V gene encodes CDR1 KGHSH and CDR2 LQKENI. This CDR3 is built from 16 residues. The J segment lost 5 bases and the V segment lost 4 bases, leaving 7 bases of the junction unmatched. The CDR3 reads CASSQDRAQNNSPLHF. CDR3 sequence (DNA): TGTGCCAGCTCACAGGACAGGGCGCAGAATAATTCACCCCTCCACTTT.

The chain links TRBV19 to TRBJ1-3; maybe TRBD1 (5 bases). Germline CDR1 LNHDA, CDR2 SQIVND (reference sequence). The CDR3 covers 15 residues. Trimming removed 3 bases from V and 0 bases from J, with 9 bases in between. This CDR3 reads CASSIGGSSGNTIYF. The CDR3 nucleotides read TGTGCCAGTAGTATTGGGGGGAGCTCTGGAAACACCATATATTTT.

Here the CDR3 reads CASRPLSGAGNTIYF. The DNA for the CDR3 is TGTGCCAGTAGACCATTGTCGGGGGCTGGAAACACCATATATTTT. The genes are TRBV19 and TRBJ1-3; D may be TRBD1 (5 bases). V shed 6 bases and J shed 2 bases, with 14 bases lying between them. Germline lookup yields CDR1 LNHDA and CDR2 SQIVND (reference sequence). This CDR3 has 15 amino acids. Full variable domain (outside the CDR3, taken from reference TRBV19 and TRBJ1-3): DGGITQSPKYLFRKEGQNVTLSCEQNLNHDAMYWYRQDPGQGLRLIYYSQIVNDFQKGDIAEGYSVSREKKESFPLTVTSAQKNPTAFYLCASRPLSGAGNTIYFGEGSWLTVV.

The chain carries TRBV28 and TRBJ1-6; a possible D gene is TRBD1 (5 bases). Trimming removed 7 bases from V and 8 bases from J, with 12 bases in between. The germline CDR1 and CDR2 sequences are MDHEN and SYDVKM. This CDR3 is built from 13 residues. CDR3 DNA: TGTGCCAGCACCGTTAGACAGTATTCACCCCTCCACTTT. Translation gives CASTVRQYSPLHF. Filled out from reference TRBV28 and TRBJ1-6, the complete variable domain reads DVKVTQSSRYLVKRTGEKVFLECVQDMDHENMFWYRQDPGLGLRLIYFSYDVKMKEKGDIPEGYSVSREKKERFSLILESASTNQTSMYLCASTVRQYSPLHFGNGTRLTVT.

The chain employs TRBV7-3 and TRBJ2-2, with 14 bases that match TRBD2. Per the germline V gene, CDR1 is SGHTA and CDR2 is FQGTGA. The CDR3 runs to 15 residues. The junction had 1 base not matched to a gene; V was cut back by 2 bases and J by 8 bases. CDR3 sequence (DNA): TGTGCCAGCAGCTTAGGGACTAGCGGGAGAGGGGAGCTGTTTTTT. Its translation is CASSLGTSGRGELFF.

The chain links TRBV7-5 to TRBJ2-5; TRBD1, the D gene given by the table, was not confirmed from the DNA. TRBV7-5 is noted as a pseudogene. This CDR3 has 20 amino acids. CDR3 nucleotides: TGTGTCAGAAGCTTAGGGGAGAGCGGGACAGGGATTAGTTACCAAGAGACCCAGTACTTC. Translated, it gives CVRSLGESGTGISYQETQYF.

V gene TRBV5-1 combines with J gene TRBJ2-3; TRBD2 matches at 11 bases. Germline V gene data show CDR1 as SGHRS and CDR2 as YFSETQ. With 1 base clipped from V and 0 bases from J, the junction kept 7 bases outside the gene matches. The CDR3 has 18 amino acids. The CDR3 here is CASSLRGTSGSSTDTQYF. DNA for the CDR3: TGCGCCAGCAGCTTGAGAGGGACTAGCGGTTCTAGCACAGATACGCAGTATTTT.

V usage is TRBV5-1 and J usage is TRBJ2-1, with 8 bases matching TRBD2. With 1 base clipped from V and 5 bases from J, the junction kept 8 bases outside the gene matches. The CDR3 loop spans 16 amino acids. Germline loops: CDR1 SGHRS, CDR2 YFSETQ. The CDR3 loop reads CASSLLGGGRNNEQFF. The CDR3 DNA is TGCGCCAGCAGCTTGTTGGGCGGGGGGAGAAACAATGAGCAGTTCTTC.

In this sample, this clone turned up once. The chain couples TRBV9 to TRBJ2-2; 12 positions match TRBD2. Germline V CDR1 and CDR2: SGDLS, YYNGEE. The length of the CDR3 is 17 residues. Trimming cost V 0 bases and J 2 bases; bases outside gene matches: 2. This chain's CDR3 is CASSVGLAGANTGELFF. In nucleotides, the CDR3 is TGTGCCAGCAGCGTAGGACTAGCGGGGGCCAACACCGGGGAGCTGTTTTTT. The variable domain in full, completed from reference TRBV9 and TRBJ2-2, reads DSGVTQTPKHLITATGQRVTLRCSPRSGDLSVYWYQQSLDQGLQFLIQYYNGEERAKGNILERFSAQQFPDLHSELNLSSLELGDSALYFCASSVGLAGANTGELFFGEGSRLTVL.

V and J are TRBV5-8 and TRBJ1-2; tentative D call: TRBD1 (6 bases). V was pared by 1 base and J by 1 base, with 11 bases between. CDR1 and CDR2 from the germline V gene are SGHTS and YDEGEE. The CDR3 is 15 residues long. CDR3 nucleotide sequence: TGTGCCAGCAGCTTGCAAGGACAGAGTAACTATGGCTACACCTTC. This gives the protein CASSLQGQSNYGYTF.